This T cell receptor (beta chain) was sequenced in a study of blood T cell repertoires in COVID-19. As for the study in general: The analysed material was cDNA or gDNA that came from T cells, B-cell-depleted T cells, or PBMCs.

CDR1 and CDR2 (germline): MNHEY, SMNVEV (reference sequence). CDR3 length equals 14 residues. V was clipped by 5 bases and J by 5 bases, with 16 bases between them. In the study's own analysis: Reference gene primers were amplified, and this amplification served to estimate nucleated cell counts. The data were produced by immunoSEQ multiplex PCR, yet TCRdb's version contains in-frame clones alone and is incomplete. V and J calls and clone size are those listed in that table; D and trimming were worked out from the DNA. The sample has 100,000 to 150,000 clones; about 82% are singletons. The gene calls are TRBV27 and TRBJ2-7; possibly TRBD1 for D (5 bases). The specimen was peripheral blood. This receptor was obtained from a human donor in a cohort sampled during active COVID-19. The CDR3 bases are TGTGCCAGCAGTCCCCGGACATGGCTGAACGAGCAGTACTTC. It encodes CASSPRTWLNEQYF.